The clone carrying this TCR beta chain has just one count. The antigen is not known. The data are from a study of T-cell memory formation after mild COVID-19. Germline V CDR1 and CDR2: LGHDT, YNNKEL (reference sequence). The length of the CDR3 is 16 residues. V lost 0 bases and J 1 base, leaving 12 bases between the germline ends. Study-wide points: From day 15 to 85, contracting clones were balanced between CD4 and CD8, whereas later expanders leaned toward CD4+. Some clones that responded turned up in pre-infection memory, which suggests that cross-reactive memory joined in.

TCRdb analysed the 5' RACE reads with MiXCR anew, one entry per CDR3 protein. This sample has 380,000 or so distinct CDR3 sequences, with roughly 13% found just once. The rearrangement uses TRBV3-1 and TRBJ1-2; D not resolved. This TCR derives from a man aged 18 to 30 who had mild COVID-19 (a few samples of this study predate the infection). Cell type and time point are not known. The sequencing sample was made of PBMCs or a T cell subset sorted from them (not recorded which). The CDR3 coding sequence is TGTGCCAGCAGCCAAGACGCCTTTGGGTATAACTATGGCTACACCTTC. It encodes CASSQDAFGYNYGYTF.